This T cell receptor beta chain was recorded in a study of blood T cell repertoires in COVID-19. Original handling: Amplification of reference gene primers was used by the study to estimate nucleated cell counts. Measured with immunoSEQ multiplex PCR; TCRdb has only the in-frame clones, and not every one. The D gene and trimming were derived from the DNA, and the V and J assignments and clone size from that table. The sample contains 200,000 or so clones, roughly 86% of which appear only once. V lost 3 bases to trimming and J lost 3 bases; unmatched junction nucleotides: 6. Germline V gene lookup returns CDR1 SNHLY and CDR2 FYNNEI. The CDR3 covers 15 residues. This clone was counted a few times.

The origin of this receptor is a man aged 55 to 70 with acute or convalescent COVID-19. The rearrangement uses TRBV2 and TRBJ1-1; TRBD1 matches at 8 bases. Material: peripheral blood. CDR3 bases: TGTGCCAGCAGTGACAGGGGGCGCCCGGACACTGAAGCTTTCTTT. Translated, it gives CASSDRGRPDTEAFF.